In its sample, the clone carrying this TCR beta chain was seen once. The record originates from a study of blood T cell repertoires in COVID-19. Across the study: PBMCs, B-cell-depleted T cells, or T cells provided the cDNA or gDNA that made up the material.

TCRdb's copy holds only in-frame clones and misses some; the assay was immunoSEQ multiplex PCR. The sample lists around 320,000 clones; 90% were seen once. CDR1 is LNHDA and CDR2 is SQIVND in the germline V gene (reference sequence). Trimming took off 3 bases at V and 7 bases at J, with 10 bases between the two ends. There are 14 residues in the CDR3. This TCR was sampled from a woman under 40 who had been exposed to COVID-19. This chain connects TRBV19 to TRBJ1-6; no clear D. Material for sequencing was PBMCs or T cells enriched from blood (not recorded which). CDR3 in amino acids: CASSIWEGNSPLHF. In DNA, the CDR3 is TGTGCCAGTAGTATCTGGGAGGGAAATTCACCCCTCCACTTT.